These 24 T cell receptor beta chains originate from one sample sequenced in a study of blood T cells in healthy people across ages. Using a J-beta primer mix together with a sample-barcoded 5' primer, a second PCR was run for roughly 6 to 12 cycles. MiXCR was run by TCRdb on the 5' RACE reads, yielding one entry per CDR3 protein. Among under 850,000 distinct CDR3 sequences listed, roughly 40% were seen once. The sample taken for sequencing was blood. The receptors shown here come from a man aged 18 to 29 in good health.

The chain links TRBV5-1 to TRBJ1-5; D gene uncertain. The CDR3 runs 14 residues. Germline CDR1 SGHRS, CDR2 YFSETQ. Trimming removed 3 bases from V and 7 bases from J, with 14 bases in between. The CDR3 spells CASSSDPLGQPQHF. CDR3 nucleotides: TGCGCCAGCAGCTCTGACCCTTTGGGGCAGCCCCAGCATTTT.

On this clonotype: A single base separates this from a much larger clone, so it may be a read error. The rearrangement uses TRBV20-1 and TRBJ2-7, with a weak D call TRBD2 (5 bases). Germline V gene sequence: CDR1 DFQATT, CDR2 SNEGSKA (reference sequence). The CDR3 is 14 amino acids. In DNA form, the CDR3 reads TGCAGTACTAGAGGTAGCGCATCAACCTACGAGCAGTACTTC. This encodes CSTRGSASTYEQYF.

This clonotype has more than one count but fewer than ten. This chain joins TRBV6-5 and TRBJ2-1; 9 bases are shared with TRBD2. CDR1 is MNHEY and CDR2 is SVGAGI in the germline V gene. The CDR3 length is 14 residues. V trimming: 6 bases; J trimming: 4 bases; junction bases outside the gene matches: 4. CDR3: CASRVAGEYNEQFF. The CDR3, as DNA: TGTGCCAGCAGGGTAGCGGGGGAGTACAATGAGCAGTTCTTC.

This clonotype occurred a few times. V is TRBV9 and J is TRBJ2-1; 9 nucleotides agree with TRBD2. Per germline, CDR1 SGDLS and CDR2 YYNGEE. The CDR3 length is 14 residues. V shed 1 base, J shed 9 bases, and the junction held 5 bases outside the gene matches. This CDR3 is CASSVQAGGSEQFF. In DNA, the CDR3 is TGTGCCAGCAGCGTACAGGCGGGGGGGAGTGAGCAGTTCTTC.

The CDR3 DNA reads TGCGCCAGCAGCGAGGGGCAGCTTGAAGCTTTCTTT. It codes for CASSEGQLEAFF. The chain uses TRBV5-1 and TRBJ1-1; a possible D gene is TRBD1 (5 bases). The CDR3 covers 12 residues. Germline CDR1 reads SGHRS; CDR2 reads YFSETQ. V was trimmed by 4 bases and J by 7 bases, leaving 11 bases between them.

This clonotype was seen a handful of times. V and J are TRBV21-1 and TRBJ1-5; TRBD1, the D gene given by the table, was not confirmed from the DNA. TRBV21-1 is an annotated pseudogene. The CDR3 totals 17 residues. The CDR3 protein is CASSGGSGQGKNQPQHF. CDR3 nucleotide sequence: TGTGCCAGCAGCGGGGGTTCGGGACAGGGGAAGAATCAGCCCCAGCATTTT.

The V and J genes are TRBV6-2 or TRBV6-3 and TRBJ2-2; D ambiguous. The V end was cut by 2 bases, the J end by 6 bases, with 7 bases between. CDR1 MNHEY and CDR2 SVGEGT come from the germline V gene. This CDR3 comprises 13 residues. DNA for the CDR3: TGTGCCAGCAGTTACGTGGGTGCCGGGGAGCTGTTTTTT. Translated: CASSYVGAGELFF.

This chain connects TRBV6-6 to TRBJ2-5; TRBD2 is a possible D gene (5 bases). Trimming took off 7 bases at V and 4 bases at J, with 22 bases between the two ends. This CDR3 contains 16 residues. In germline, CDR1 is MNHNY, CDR2 SVGAGI (reference sequence). The chain's CDR3 is CASNSKGSGSPETQYF. CDR3 coding DNA: TGTGCCAGCAATTCGAAAGGCAGCGGATCCCCAGAGACCCAGTACTTC.

The chain uses TRBV7-6 and TRBJ1-4, with D possibly matching TRBD1 (5 bases). The ends were cut back, 3 bases at V and 1 base at J, with 9 bases in the middle. This CDR3 contains 15 residues. From germline, CDR1 is SGHVS and CDR2 FNYEAQ. The CDR3 is CASSFWGGTNEKLFF. In DNA, the CDR3 is TGTGCCAGCAGCTTTTGGGGGGGAACTAATGAAAAACTGTTTTTT. The full variable domain, in which reference TRBV7-6 and TRBJ1-4 provide the parts outside the CDR3, is GAGVSQSPRYKVTKRGQDVALRCDPISGHVSLYWYRQALGQGPEFLTYFNYEAQQDKSGLPNDRFSAERPEGSISTLTIQRTEQRDSAMYRCASSFWGGTNEKLFFGSGTQLSVL.

The table lists this clonotype with a few counts. The V call is TRBV9, the J call TRBJ1-2; weak D call: TRBD1 (6 bases). Germline V gives CDR1 SGDLS, CDR2 YYNGEE. V was clipped by 2 bases and J by 0 bases, with 14 bases between them. CDR3 size: 16 residues. The CDR3 DNA is TGTGCCAGCAGCGTGGGGGTCTCAGGGGCTAACTATGGCTACACCTTC. This encodes CASSVGVSGANYGYTF.

V gene TRBV29-1 combines with J gene TRBJ2-1, with 10 bases that match TRBD2. V lost 2 bases, J lost 3 bases, and 13 bases stayed unmatched. Germline V gene sequence: CDR1 SQVTM, CDR2 ANQGSEA. The CDR3 is 18 residues long. As DNA, the CDR3 is TGCAGCGTTGAACGGGCCCCTTCTAGCGGGGGTATCTACAATGAGCAGTTCTTC. Amino acids: CSVERAPSSGGIYNEQFF.

This chain links TRBV10-3 with TRBJ2-5; 7 positions agree with TRBD2. J lost 11 bases, V lost 11 bases, and 23 bases had no gene match. The CDR3 runs to 15 residues. Germline V gives CDR1 ENHRY, CDR2 SYGVKD. CDR3 sequence: CAARGDRAGYNEQYF. DNA of the CDR3: TGTGCCGCCCGGGGGGATCGAGCGGGATACAATGAGCAGTACTTC.

This clonotype was observed once. V is TRBV5-5 and J is TRBJ2-2; 9 nucleotides line up with TRBD1. This CDR3 has 16 amino acids. Per the germline V gene, CDR1 is SGHKS and CDR2 is YYEKEE (reference sequence). Germline trimming cut 3 bases from V and 5 bases from J; bases unmatched to any gene: 8. CDR3 nucleotides: TGTGCCAGCAGCTGGCCGGGACAGGGCCGGACCGGGGAGCTGTTTTTT. It codes for CASSWPGQGRTGELFF.

The chain's CDR3 is CASSPVTASSYNEQFF. DNA for the CDR3: TGTGCCAGCAGCCCCGTAACTGCGAGCTCCTACAATGAGCAGTTCTTC. The genes are TRBV3-1 and TRBJ2-1; D uncertain. In germline, CDR1 is LGHDT, CDR2 YNNKEL (reference sequence). V lost 4 bases, J lost 0 bases, and 13 bases lay in between. This CDR3 region has 16 residues.

V is TRBV20-1 and J is TRBJ2-3, with 9 bases lining up with TRBD2. Germline V gene sequence: CDR1 DFQATT, CDR2 SNEGSKA (reference sequence). This CDR3 contains 12 residues. Unmatched junction bases numbered 3, after V lost 3 bases and J lost 8 bases. CDR3 coding DNA: TGCAGTGCTAGGACTAGCGGTGCTACGCAGTATTTT. Residues: CSARTSGATQYF.

V and J are TRBV28 and TRBJ2-1; D may correspond to TRBD1 or TRBD2 (5 bases each). Germline loops: CDR1 MDHEN, CDR2 SYDVKM. V was clipped by 5 bases and J by 2 bases, with 13 bases between them. This CDR3 is 15 amino acids long. CDR3 region: CASSRWSGPYNEQFF. CDR3 nucleotides: TGTGCCAGCAGTAGGTGGTCGGGGCCCTACAATGAGCAGTTCTTC.

This clonotype was observed many times. J is TRBJ1-5 and V is TRBV10-2; D not resolved. V shed 6 bases and J shed 0 bases, with 6 bases lying between them. The germline gives CDR1 WSHSY, CDR2 SAAADI. CDR3 length equals 13 residues. The CDR3 DNA reads as TGCGCCAGCAGATTGAATAGCAATCAGCCCCAGCATTTT. This translates into CASRLNSNQPQHF.

This clonotype was counted a few times. The gene calls are TRBV5-6 and TRBJ2-3; possible D gene TRBD2, 5 bases. Germline CDR1 reads SGHDT; CDR2 reads YYEEEE. Trimming removed 4 bases from V and 0 bases from J, with 18 bases in between. This CDR3 comprises 17 residues. The CDR3 loop is CASSPGWGRLSTDTQYF. CDR3 bases: TGTGCCAGCAGCCCGGGGTGGGGTCGACTCAGCACAGATACGCAGTATTTT.

The chain couples TRBV11-2 to TRBJ2-3, with TRBD2 identical over 9 bases. The germline V gene has CDR1 SGHAT and CDR2 FQNNGV. After removal of 5 bases from V and 3 bases from J, the junction contained 6 bases not matched to a gene. The CDR3 has 15 residues. The CDR3: CASSPWAGGTDTQYF. CDR3 sequence (DNA): TGTGCCAGCAGCCCCTGGGCGGGGGGGACAGATACGCAGTATTTT.

The CDR3 DNA reads TGTGCCAGCAGTTCTAGCGGGGGGGCCGCAGAGACCCAGTACTTC. Amino acid sequence: CASSSSGGAAETQYF. The rearrangement joins TRBV3-1 to TRBJ2-5; TRBD2 matches at 12 bases. The V gene end was trimmed by 6 bases and the J gene end by 4 bases; junction bases not matched to a gene: 6. The V gene's germline CDR1 is LGHDT and CDR2 YNNKEL (reference sequence). The CDR3 is made up of 15 amino acids.

This clonotype occurred a few times. The rearrangement links TRBV3-1 to TRBJ2-1, with D perhaps TRBD1 (6 bases). V lost 7 bases to trimming and J lost 2 bases, with 12 bases between them. CDR3 length: 14 residues. Germline V gives CDR1 LGHDT, CDR2 YNNKEL (reference sequence). CDR3 amino acids: CASMQRDTYNEQFF. Written as DNA, the CDR3 is TGTGCCAGCATGCAGAGGGACACCTACAATGAGCAGTTCTTC.

About this clonotype itself: The junction departs from the called germline gene at one end, perhaps through a read error. This chain links TRBV7-2 with TRBJ1-5; weak D call: TRBD1 (6 bases). The germline V gene encodes CDR1 SGHTA and CDR2 FQGNSA. This CDR3 has 15 residues. CDR3 loop: CASSQTGGRNHPQHF. The DNA of the CDR3 is TGTGCCAGCAGCCAGACAGGAGGGCGTAATCATCCCCAGCATTTT.

V is TRBV18 and J is TRBJ1-1, with D perhaps matching TRBD1 (6 bases). CDR3 length: 15 residues. Germline values: CDR1 KGHSH, CDR2 LQKENI. Trimming removed 6 bases at V and 1 base at J, with 15 bases between. The chain's CDR3 is CASSPAGTTNTEAFF. CDR3 DNA: TGTGCCAGCTCCCCTGCGGGGACAACGAACACTGAAGCTTTCTTT.

This chain uses TRBV20-1 with TRBJ1-6; D ambiguous. CDR1 is DFQATT, CDR2 SNEGSKA, per germline (reference sequence). V was cut by 5 bases and J by 7 bases, with 12 bases left in between. The CDR3 consists of 13 residues. The CDR3 DNA reads as TGCAGTGCTGCAATTACAGCGAATTCACCCCTCCACTTT. This gives the protein CSAAITANSPLHF.